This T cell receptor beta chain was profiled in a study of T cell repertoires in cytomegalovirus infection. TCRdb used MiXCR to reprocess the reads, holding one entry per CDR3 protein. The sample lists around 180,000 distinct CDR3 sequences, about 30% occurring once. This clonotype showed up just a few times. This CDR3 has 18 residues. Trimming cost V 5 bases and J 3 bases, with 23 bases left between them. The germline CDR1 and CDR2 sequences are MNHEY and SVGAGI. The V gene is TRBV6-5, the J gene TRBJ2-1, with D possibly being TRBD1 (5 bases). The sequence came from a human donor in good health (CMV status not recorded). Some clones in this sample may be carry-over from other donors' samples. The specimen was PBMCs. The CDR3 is CASSHRQIVAKYYNEQFF. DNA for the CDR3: TGTGCCAGCAGTCACAGACAGATAGTAGCAAAGTACTACAATGAGCAGTTCTTC.